The 2 T cell receptor beta chains below all came from one sample that was sequenced in a study of early T cells in non-severe SARS-CoV-2 infection. MiXCR, applied by TCRdb to the 5' RACE reads, yields one record per CDR3 protein. The data hold some 71,000 distinct CDR3 sequences, with approximately 14% observed a single time. The material sequenced was whole blood. These receptors were taken from an adult who was a healthcare worker with PCR-confirmed SARS-CoV-2 infection or an uninfected control (not recorded which).

J is TRBJ2-1 and V is TRBV4-1, with 10 bases lining up with TRBD2. J was trimmed by 11 bases and V by 5 bases; bases with no gene match: 9. The CDR3 extends over 14 amino acids. From germline, CDR1 is MGHRA and CDR2 YSYEKL. CDR3 DNA sequence: TGCGCCAGCAGCACGCCTAGCGGGGGCCCTAAGCAGTTCTTC. Translating gives CASSTPSGGPKQFF.

This clonotype has only a few counts. This chain connects TRBV6-5 to TRBJ2-3; D is tentatively TRBD1 or TRBD2 (5 bases each). This CDR3 has 16 residues. The germline gives CDR1 MNHEY, CDR2 SVGAGI. The germline V and J ends were trimmed by 0 bases and 0 bases, with 10 bases remaining between them. The CDR3 reads CASSYSIEGSTDTQYF. CDR3 bases: TGTGCCAGCAGTTACTCGATAGAGGGGAGCACAGATACGCAGTATTTT.